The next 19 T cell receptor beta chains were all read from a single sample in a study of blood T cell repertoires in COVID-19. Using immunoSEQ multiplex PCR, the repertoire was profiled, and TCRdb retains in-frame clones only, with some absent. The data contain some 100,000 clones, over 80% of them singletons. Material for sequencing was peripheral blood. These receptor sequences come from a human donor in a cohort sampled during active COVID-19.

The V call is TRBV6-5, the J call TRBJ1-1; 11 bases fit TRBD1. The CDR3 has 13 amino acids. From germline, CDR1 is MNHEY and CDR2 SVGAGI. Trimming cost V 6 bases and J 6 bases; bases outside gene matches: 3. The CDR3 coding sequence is TGTGCCAGCAGCCGGGACAGGGGGGCTGAAGCTTTCTTT. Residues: CASSRDRGAEAFF.

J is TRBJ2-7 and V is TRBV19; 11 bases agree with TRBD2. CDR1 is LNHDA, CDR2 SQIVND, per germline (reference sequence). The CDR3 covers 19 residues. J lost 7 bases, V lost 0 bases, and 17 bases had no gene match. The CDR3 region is CASSIEGLAGGLDSDEQYF. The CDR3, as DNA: TGTGCCAGTAGTATAGAGGGTCTAGCGGGAGGATTGGATAGTGATGAGCAGTACTTC.

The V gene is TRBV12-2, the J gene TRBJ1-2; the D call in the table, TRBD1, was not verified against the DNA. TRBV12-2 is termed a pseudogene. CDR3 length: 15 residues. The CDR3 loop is CASPYRLPTAYGYTF. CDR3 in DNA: TGTGCAAGTCCTTATAGACTCCCGACAGCCTATGGCTACACCTTC.

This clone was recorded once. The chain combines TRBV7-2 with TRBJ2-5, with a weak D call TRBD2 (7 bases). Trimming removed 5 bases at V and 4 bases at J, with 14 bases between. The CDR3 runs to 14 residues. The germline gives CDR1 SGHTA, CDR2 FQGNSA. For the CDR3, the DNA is TGTGCCAGCAGCATAAGAAGGGGGGGAGAGACCCAGTACTTC. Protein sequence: CASSIRRGGETQYF. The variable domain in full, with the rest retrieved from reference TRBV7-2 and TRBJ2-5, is GAGVSQSPSNKVTEKGKDVELRCDPISGHTALYWYRQSLGQGLEFLIYFQGNSAPDKSGLPSDRFSAERTGGSVSTLTIQRTQQEDSAVYLCASSIRRGGETQYFGPGTRLLVL.

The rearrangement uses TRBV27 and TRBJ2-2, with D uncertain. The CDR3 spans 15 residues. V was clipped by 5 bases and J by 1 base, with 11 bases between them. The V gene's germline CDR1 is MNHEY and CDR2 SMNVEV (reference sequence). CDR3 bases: TGTGCCAGCAGTCCTTACACCATGAACACCGGGGAGCTGTTTTTT. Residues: CASSPYTMNTGELFF.

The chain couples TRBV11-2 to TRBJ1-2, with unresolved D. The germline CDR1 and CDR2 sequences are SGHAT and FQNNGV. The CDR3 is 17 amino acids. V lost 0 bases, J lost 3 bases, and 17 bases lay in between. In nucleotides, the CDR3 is TGTGCCAGCAGCTTAGATTCCCGGGGAGGAAAGGACTATGGCTACACCTTC. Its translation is CASSLDSRGGKDYGYTF.

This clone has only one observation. CDR3 bases: TGCGCCAGCAGCTTGGCTGTGACTACGGACGAGCAGTACTTC. Amino acid sequence: CASSLAVTTDEQYF. The chain combines TRBV5-1 with TRBJ2-7; D possibly corresponds to TRBD2 (5 bases). Trimming took off 0 bases at V and 5 bases at J, with 12 bases between the two ends. This CDR3 contains 14 residues. CDR1 and CDR2 from the germline V gene are SGHRS and YFSETQ.

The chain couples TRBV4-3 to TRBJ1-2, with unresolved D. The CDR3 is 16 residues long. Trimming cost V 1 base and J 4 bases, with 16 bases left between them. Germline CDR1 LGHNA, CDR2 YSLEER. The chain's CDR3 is CASSQGTDKIIYGYTF. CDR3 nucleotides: TGCGCCAGCAGCCAAGGAACAGATAAAATTATCTATGGCTACACCTTC.

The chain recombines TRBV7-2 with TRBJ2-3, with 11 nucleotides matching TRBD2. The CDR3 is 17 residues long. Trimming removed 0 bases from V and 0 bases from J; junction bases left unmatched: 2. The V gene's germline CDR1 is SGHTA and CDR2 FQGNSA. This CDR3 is CASSLAGTSGSTDTQYF. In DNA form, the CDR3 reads TGTGCCAGCAGCTTAGCGGGGACTAGCGGTAGCACAGATACGCAGTATTTT.

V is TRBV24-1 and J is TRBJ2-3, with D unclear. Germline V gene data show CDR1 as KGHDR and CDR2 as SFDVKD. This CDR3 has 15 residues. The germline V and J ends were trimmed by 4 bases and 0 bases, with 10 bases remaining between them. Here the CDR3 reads CATSEAGTSTDTQYF. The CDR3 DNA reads TGTGCCACCAGTGAGGCAGGAACTAGCACAGATACGCAGTATTTT.

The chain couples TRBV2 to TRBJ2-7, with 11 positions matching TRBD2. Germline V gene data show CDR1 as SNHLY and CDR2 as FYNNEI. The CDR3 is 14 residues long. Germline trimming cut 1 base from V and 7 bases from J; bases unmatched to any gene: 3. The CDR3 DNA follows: TGTGCCAGCAGTGAAGTACTAGCGGGAGTAGAGCAGTACTTC. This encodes CASSEVLAGVEQYF.

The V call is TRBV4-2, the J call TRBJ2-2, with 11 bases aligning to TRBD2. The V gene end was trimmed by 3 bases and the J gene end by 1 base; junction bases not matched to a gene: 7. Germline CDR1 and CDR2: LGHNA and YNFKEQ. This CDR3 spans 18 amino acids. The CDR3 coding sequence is TGTGCCAGCAGCCATCCCCTAGCGGGGGGTTGGAACACCGGGGAGCTGTTTTTT. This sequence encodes CASSHPLAGGWNTGELFF.

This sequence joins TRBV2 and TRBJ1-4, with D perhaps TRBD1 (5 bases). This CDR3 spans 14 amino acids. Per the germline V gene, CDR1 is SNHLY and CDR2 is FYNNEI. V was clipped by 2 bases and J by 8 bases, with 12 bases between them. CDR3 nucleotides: TGTGCCAGCAGTGAATTTGGGGCCGGGGAAAAACTGTTTTTT. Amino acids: CASSEFGAGEKLFF.

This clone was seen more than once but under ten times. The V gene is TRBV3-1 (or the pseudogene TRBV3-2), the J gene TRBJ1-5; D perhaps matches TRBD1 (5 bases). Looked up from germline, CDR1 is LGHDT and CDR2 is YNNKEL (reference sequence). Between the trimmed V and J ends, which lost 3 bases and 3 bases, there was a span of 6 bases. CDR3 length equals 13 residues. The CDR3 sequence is CASSQDNNQPQHF. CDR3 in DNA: TGTGCCAGCAGCCAGGACAACAATCAGCCCCAGCATTTT.

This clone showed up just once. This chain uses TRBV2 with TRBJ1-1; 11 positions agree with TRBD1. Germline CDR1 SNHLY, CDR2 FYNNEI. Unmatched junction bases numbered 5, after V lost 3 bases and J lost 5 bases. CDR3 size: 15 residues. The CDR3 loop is CASSDPGQGGTEAFF. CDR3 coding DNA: TGTGCCAGCAGTGACCCGGGACAGGGGGGGACTGAAGCTTTCTTT.

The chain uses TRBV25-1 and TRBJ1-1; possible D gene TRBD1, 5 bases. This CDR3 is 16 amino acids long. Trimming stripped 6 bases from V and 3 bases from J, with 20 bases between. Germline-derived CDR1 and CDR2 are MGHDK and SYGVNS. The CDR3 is CASSPGRGSQYTEAFF. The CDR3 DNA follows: TGTGCCAGCAGCCCAGGGCGGGGCAGCCAATACACTGAAGCTTTCTTT. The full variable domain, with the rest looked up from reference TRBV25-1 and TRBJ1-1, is EADIYQTPRYLVIGTGKKITLECSQTMGHDKMYWYQQDPGMELHLIHYSYGVNSTEKGDLSSESTVSRIRTEHFPLTLESARPSHTSQYLCASSPGRGSQYTEAFFGQGTRLTVV.

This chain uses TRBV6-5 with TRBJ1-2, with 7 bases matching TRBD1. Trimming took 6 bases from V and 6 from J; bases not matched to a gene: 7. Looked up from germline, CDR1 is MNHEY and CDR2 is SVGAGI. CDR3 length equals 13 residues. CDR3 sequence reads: CASRGLTGNGYTF. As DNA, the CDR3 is TGTGCCAGCAGGGGCCTGACAGGGAATGGCTACACCTTC.

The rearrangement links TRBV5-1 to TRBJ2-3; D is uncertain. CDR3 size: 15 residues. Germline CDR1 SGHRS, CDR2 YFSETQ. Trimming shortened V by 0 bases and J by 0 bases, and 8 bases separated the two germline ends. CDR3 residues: CASSLGQASTDTQYF. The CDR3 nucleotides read TGCGCCAGCAGCTTGGGTCAGGCTAGCACAGATACGCAGTATTTT. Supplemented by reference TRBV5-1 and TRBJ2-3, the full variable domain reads KAGVTQTPRYLIKTRGQQVTLSCSPISGHRSVSWYQQTPGQGLQFLFEYFSETQRNKGNFPGRFSGRQFSNSRSEMNVSTLELGDSALYLCASSLGQASTDTQYFGPGTRLTVL.

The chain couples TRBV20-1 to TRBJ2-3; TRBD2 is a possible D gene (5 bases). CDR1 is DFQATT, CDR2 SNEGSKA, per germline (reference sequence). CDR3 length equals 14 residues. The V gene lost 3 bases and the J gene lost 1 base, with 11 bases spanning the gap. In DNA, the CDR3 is TGCAGTGCTAGTACGGGGTGGGGCACAGATACGCAGTATTTT. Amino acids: CSASTGWGTDTQYF.